A single sample gave rise to the 30 T cell receptor beta chains below, sequenced in a study of blood T cell repertoires in COVID-19. Profiled with immunoSEQ multiplex PCR; TCRdb holds only in-frame clones, not every one. Here the sample spans about 350,000 clones, about 90% being singletons. The material sequenced was PBMCs or T cells enriched from blood (not recorded which). Receptors originate from a woman aged 25 to 39 who had been exposed to COVID-19.

The chain links TRBV10-2 to TRBJ1-1; D not certain. Germline lookup yields CDR1 WSHSY and CDR2 SAAADI. The CDR3 contains 16 residues. Trimming removed 4 bases at V and 4 bases at J, with 19 bases between. CDR3 nucleotide sequence: TGCGCCAGCAGTGGAGCGGTTGGAAGGAGTGGCACTGAAGCTTTCTTT. It translates to CASSGAVGRSGTEAFF.

The rearrangement links TRBV3-1 (or the pseudogene TRBV3-2) to TRBJ1-4, with a tentative D call TRBD1 (5 bases). Germline assignment: CDR1 LGHDT and CDR2 YNNKEL (reference sequence). The CDR3 has 15 amino acids. Trimming took off 4 bases at V and 3 bases at J, with 12 bases between the two ends. Here the CDR3 reads CASSLRAGANEKLFF. The CDR3, as DNA: TGTGCCAGCAGCCTGAGGGCGGGGGCTAATGAAAAACTGTTTTTT.

The CDR3 region is CASSSQPPGTGNRPQHF. CDR3 bases: TGTGCCAGCAGCTCCCAACCACCCGGGACAGGCAATCGACCCCAGCATTTT. The V call is TRBV7-9, the J call TRBJ1-5, with 8 bases identical to TRBD1. Trimming removed 4 bases from V and 10 bases from J; junction bases left unmatched: 18. The CDR3 is 17 amino acids. Germline V gene sequence: CDR1 SEHNR, CDR2 FQNEAQ (reference sequence).

The J gene is TRBJ1-5, the V gene TRBV2; 8 nucleotides align to TRBD1. The CDR3 covers 17 residues. The V gene's germline CDR1 is SNHLY and CDR2 FYNNEI. V lost 6 bases and J lost 2; bases outside the gene matches: 12. CDR3 in DNA: TGTGCCAGCAGCCTGACAGGGCAGGGGGCGGGCAATCAGCCCCAGCATTTT. Encoded protein: CASSLTGQGAGNQPQHF. Full variable domain (remainder filled in from reference TRBV2 and TRBJ1-5): EPEVTQTPSHQVTQMGQEVILRCVPISNHLYFYWYRQILGQKVEFLVSFYNNEISEKSEIFDDQFSVERPDGSNFTLKIRSTKLEDSAMYFCASSLTGQGAGNQPQHFGDGTRLSIL.

The chain joins TRBV27 to TRBJ1-2; D gene uncertain. With 1 base removed from V and 3 bases from J, the gap between germline ends came to 12 bases. CDR3 length: 15 residues. Germline V gene lookup returns CDR1 MNHEY and CDR2 SMNVEV (reference sequence). CDR3 amino acids: CASSLYRGGDYGYTF. The CDR3 nucleotides read TGTGCCAGCAGTTTATACCGGGGAGGCGACTATGGCTACACCTTC.

The CDR3 region has the DNA TGTGCCAGCAGTGACTTACGGGGACAGGGGGCGTGGGGCTACACCTTC. This codes for CASSDLRGQGAWGYTF. This chain connects TRBV2 to TRBJ1-2; TRBD1 matches at 12 bases. CDR3 length: 16 amino acids. Per the germline V gene, CDR1 is SNHLY and CDR2 is FYNNEI. V lost 3 bases, J lost 8 bases, and 10 bases stayed unmatched.

The chain uses TRBV27 and TRBJ1-4; 7 nucleotides agree with TRBD1. The V segment lost 3 bases and the J segment 4 bases; nucleotides outside the gene matches: 5. The CDR3 covers 15 residues. Germline CDR1 and CDR2: MNHEY and SMNVEV (reference sequence). CDR3 amino acids: CASSFQQGNNEKLFF. CDR3 coding DNA: TGTGCCAGCAGTTTCCAACAGGGGAATAATGAAAAACTGTTTTTT.

V is TRBV18 and J is TRBJ2-2; D may be TRBD2 (6 bases). Germline CDR1 KGHSH, CDR2 LQKENI. The CDR3 totals 17 residues. Trimming removed 0 bases from V and 5 bases from J, with 16 bases in between. CDR3: CASSPPVTGAGTGELFF. As DNA, the CDR3 is TGTGCCAGCTCACCACCGGTGACTGGGGCGGGAACCGGGGAGCTGTTTTTT.

The CDR3 nucleotides read TGCAGCGTTGCTGGACAGGGTGGAGAGACCCAGTACTTC. This gives the protein CSVAGQGGETQYF. This chain connects TRBV29-1 to TRBJ2-5; 8 nucleotides line up with TRBD1. CDR3 size: 13 residues. V lost 4 bases, J lost 4 bases, and 5 bases stayed unmatched. From germline, CDR1 is SQVTM and CDR2 ANQGSEA.

The chain carries TRBV6-1 and TRBJ1-1; maybe TRBD1 (5 bases). V lost 0 bases to trimming and J lost 0 bases, with 11 bases between them. CDR1 MNHNS and CDR2 SASEGT come from the germline V gene. The CDR3 totals 16 residues. CDR3 sequence reads: CASSEAWGSLNTEAFF. The CDR3 DNA follows: TGTGCCAGCAGTGAAGCGTGGGGCAGTTTGAACACTGAAGCTTTCTTT.

The rearrangement uses TRBV7-3 and TRBJ1-2, with a possible D match to TRBD1 (6 bases). Germline V gene sequence: CDR1 SGHTA, CDR2 FQGTGA. Trimming pared 4 bases from V and 2 bases from J, leaving 14 bases between. The CDR3 runs to 15 residues. The chain's CDR3 is CASSSQPGQNYGYTF. Written as DNA, the CDR3 is TGTGCCAGCAGCTCTCAACCCGGACAGAACTATGGCTACACCTTC.

The chain employs TRBV11-3 and TRBJ1-1, with D perhaps matching TRBD1 (5 bases). The CDR3 has 12 residues. Germline V gene sequence: CDR1 SGHNT, CDR2 YENEEA. The germline V and J ends were trimmed by 0 bases and 8 bases, with 7 bases remaining between them. The CDR3 region has the DNA TGTGCCAGCAGCTTAGACAACAGGGAAGCTTTCTTT. This codes for CASSLDNREAFF.

The chain recombines TRBV2 with TRBJ2-1, with 13 bases that match TRBD2. Per the germline V gene, CDR1 is SNHLY and CDR2 is FYNNEI. V trimming: 5 bases; J trimming: 6 bases; junction bases outside the gene matches: 16. The CDR3 is 19 residues long. CDR3 bases: TGTGCCAGCAGTCGATCTCTCCGGGTGACTAGCGGGAGGTCCAATGAGCAGTTCTTC. It specifies CASSRSLRVTSGRSNEQFF.

The chain couples TRBV25-1 to TRBJ2-1, with TRBD2 as a possible D gene (6 bases). CDR3 length: 14 residues. From germline, CDR1 is MGHDK and CDR2 SYGVNS. Trimming took 0 bases from V and 7 from J, leaving 10 bases between them. CDR3: CASSEYSGGNEQFF. CDR3 DNA sequence: TGTGCCAGCAGTGAATATTCTGGGGGGAATGAGCAGTTCTTC. Combining the CDR3 with reference TRBV25-1 and TRBJ2-1 gives the whole variable domain EADIYQTPRYLVIGTGKKITLECSQTMGHDKMYWYQQDPGMELHLIHYSYGVNSTEKGDLSSESTVSRIRTEHFPLTLESARPSHTSQYLCASSEYSGGNEQFFGPGTRLTVL.

The chain is built from TRBV27 and TRBJ1-5; no definite D call. Trimming shortened V by 5 bases and J by 1 base, and 12 bases separated the two germline ends. From germline, CDR1 is MNHEY and CDR2 SMNVEV (reference sequence). This CDR3 contains 15 residues. The CDR3 sequence is CASSNGDSSNQPQHF. DNA of the CDR3: TGTGCCAGCAGTAACGGGGATTCGAGCAATCAGCCCCAGCATTTT.

This clone was counted a single time. V is TRBV14 and J is TRBJ2-2; TRBD2 matches 7 bases. Germline-derived CDR1 and CDR2 are SGHDN and FVKESK. The CDR3 length is 15 residues. V lost 5 bases, J lost 6 bases, and 9 bases stayed unmatched. CDR3 protein: CASSVLREGSGELFF. The CDR3 coding sequence is TGTGCCAGCAGCGTACTTAGGGAGGGCTCCGGGGAGCTGTTTTTT.

This chain joins TRBV27 and TRBJ1-6; 8 positions match TRBD1. The trim removed 6 bases at V and 9 bases at J, leaving 16 bases unmatched. CDR3 length equals 17 residues. CDR1 and CDR2 from the germline V gene are MNHEY and SMNVEV (reference sequence). The CDR3 DNA is TGTGCCAGCAGCTATCGGACAGGGCCAATCGATGGTTCACCCCTCCACTTT. Translation: CASSYRTGPIDGSPLHF.

The V and J genes are TRBV11-2 and TRBJ2-1, with a tentative D call TRBD1 (5 bases). In germline, CDR1 is SGHAT, CDR2 FQNNGV. This CDR3 spans 12 amino acids. Trimming pared 5 bases from V and 7 bases from J, leaving 9 bases between. The CDR3 nucleotides are TGTGCCAGCAGCGTATACAGGAATGAGCAGTTCTTC. Translated: CASSVYRNEQFF.

This chain links TRBV28 with TRBJ2-7; 7 bases are a match to TRBD1. Germline assignment: CDR1 MDHEN and CDR2 SYDVKM. The CDR3 is 14 residues long. Trimming cost V 6 bases and J 2 bases; bases outside gene matches: 7. The CDR3 DNA is TGTGCCAGCAGGGGGACAGTGACTACCTACGAGCAGTACTTC. This sequence encodes CASRGTVTTYEQYF.

This clone occurred once. The chain combines TRBV4-1 with TRBJ1-1, with D possibly being TRBD1 (6 bases). Per the germline V gene, CDR1 is MGHRA and CDR2 is YSYEKL. The length of the CDR3 is 16 residues. Trimming pared 2 bases from V and 2 bases from J, leaving 15 bases between. CDR3 DNA sequence: TGCGCCAGCAGCCAATTTATGGACAGACAAAACACTGAAGCTTTCTTT. As protein: CASSQFMDRQNTEAFF.

The CDR3 loop is CATRQVSNQPQHF. The CDR3 bases are TGTGCCACCCGACAGGTGAGCAATCAGCCCCAGCATTTT. The chain combines TRBV6-5 with TRBJ1-5, with a possible D match to TRBD1 (6 bases). V shed 10 bases and J shed 1 base, with 11 bases lying between them. This CDR3 comprises 13 residues. In germline, CDR1 is MNHEY, CDR2 SVGAGI.

This sequence joins TRBV11-2 and TRBJ2-7; TRBD2 matches 12 bases. Trimming at V came to 5 bases and at J to 5 bases, leaving 7 bases not matched to a gene. CDR1 is SGHAT and CDR2 is FQNNGV in the germline V gene. This CDR3 has 15 residues. CDR3 sequence: CASSHGLAGTHEQYF. CDR3 sequence (DNA): TGTGCCAGCAGCCACGGACTAGCGGGGACACACGAGCAGTACTTC.

The rearrangement uses TRBV9 and TRBJ2-1; tentative D call: TRBD1 (6 bases). This CDR3 has 15 amino acids. The V gene's germline CDR1 is SGDLS and CDR2 YYNGEE. Trimming removed 3 bases at V and 8 bases at J, with 18 bases between. CDR3 amino acids: CASSAGQPAFDEQFF. The CDR3 DNA sequence: TGTGCCAGCAGCGCCGGACAGCCGGCTTTCGATGAGCAGTTCTTC.

This clone was observed at least ten times. The CDR3 reads CASSTTGTGVSQHF. CDR3 sequence (DNA): TGTGCCAGTAGTACAACCGGGACAGGTGTATCCCAGCATTTT. The chain links TRBV19 to TRBJ1-5; 8 positions agree with TRBD1. Germline assignment: CDR1 LNHDA and CDR2 SQIVND (reference sequence). V was clipped by 4 bases and J by 11 bases; unmatched bases: 10. The CDR3 is 14 amino acids.

The chain employs TRBV4-2 and TRBJ1-2; TRBD1 matches 8 bases. The CDR3 is 14 amino acids. The junction had 1 base not matched to a gene; V was cut back by 2 bases and J by 2 bases. Per germline, CDR1 LGHNA and CDR2 YNFKEQ. For the CDR3, the DNA is TGTGCCAGCAGCCAACAGGGGGCGAACTATGGCTACACCTTC. The encoded protein is CASSQQGANYGYTF.

The chain links TRBV5-1 to TRBJ2-2; TRBD1 aligns across 8 bases. J was trimmed by 6 bases and V by 6 bases; bases with no gene match: 10. The CDR3 sequence is 15 residues long. The germline V gene encodes CDR1 SGHRS and CDR2 YFSETQ. The CDR3 here is CASNRGSYVAGELFF. For the CDR3, the DNA is TGCGCCAGCAACAGGGGGTCGTACGTGGCCGGGGAGCTGTTTTTT.

This chain connects TRBV10-1 to TRBJ2-7; D uncertain. V lost 5 bases and J 1 base, leaving 9 bases between the germline ends. The CDR3 runs 13 residues. CDR1 and CDR2 (germline): WNHNN, SYGVQD (reference sequence). CDR3: CASSPGRSYEQYF. The CDR3, as DNA: TGCGCCAGCAGTCCGGGTAGATCCTACGAGCAGTACTTC.

The chain combines TRBV19 with TRBJ2-7; D not certain. CDR3 length: 15 amino acids. The ends were cut back, 3 bases at V and 3 bases at J, with 15 bases in the middle. Per germline, CDR1 LNHDA and CDR2 SQIVND (reference sequence). As DNA, the CDR3 is TGTGCCAGTAGTATGACTCTCGGCGCCCTCTACGAGCAGTACTTC. Translating it yields CASSMTLGALYEQYF.

The chain employs TRBV9 and TRBJ2-2, with 9 bases matching TRBD1. Per the germline V gene, CDR1 is SGDLS and CDR2 is YYNGEE. J was trimmed by 2 bases and V by 0 bases; bases with no gene match: 2. This CDR3 comprises 16 residues. The CDR3 spells CASSVAGQGNTGELFF. CDR3 nucleotide sequence: TGTGCCAGCAGCGTAGCGGGACAGGGCAACACCGGGGAGCTGTTTTTT.

This sequence joins TRBV5-1 and TRBJ1-3; D gene ambiguous. From germline, CDR1 is SGHRS and CDR2 YFSETQ. V was trimmed by 0 bases and J by 2 bases, leaving 15 bases between them. The CDR3 is made up of 17 amino acids. The CDR3 DNA reads TGCGCCAGCAGCTTGGCCGCCTTTGGCGGGGCTGGAAACACCATATATTTT. Its protein is CASSLAAFGGAGNTIYF.